This T cell receptor (beta chain) is from a study of control samples from healthy donors and cancer patients. Trimming left V 8 bases short and J 8 bases short, with 21 bases between. The germline CDR1 and CDR2 sequences are WSHSY and SAAADI. This CDR3 spans 14 amino acids. Profiling relied on immunoSEQ multiplex PCR, and the TCRdb table lists in-frame clones only, not all of them. The sample includes fewer than 60,000 clones, over 75% of them seen just once. Sequencing was carried out using PBMCs. The chain employs TRBV10-2 and TRBJ1-1, with D unresolved. The origin of this receptor is a woman aged 55-70 years with lung cancer. CDR3 sequence: CASEPDGVMLEAFF. CDR3 nucleotide sequence: TGCGCCAGCGAACCCGACGGGGTAATGTTAGAAGCTTTCTTT.